Below are 9 T cell receptor beta chains sequenced from a single sample in a study of cytomegalovirus exposure and HLA in healthy donors (dated by TCRdb to about 2017). The library relied on the immunoSEQ multiplex PCR assay. A mixture of 60 forward primers for TCR Vbeta segments and 13 reverse primers for TCR Jbeta segments was used in the multiplex PCR. Entries here come from immuneACCESS through TCRdb and include only in-frame sequences with V and J called. Some clones fail to appear in such tables; in the studies checked, an unresolved V gene covers under half of the shortfall, and the cause of the remainder is unknown. Present in this sample are under 150,000 clones, roughly 84% of which were seen just once. 1.5% to 2% of the sample lies in the top ten. Specimen: PBMCs. The receptors stem from a boy younger than 18 in good health and CMV-seronegative.

The chain carries TRBV5-6 and TRBJ2-1, with 12 bases aligning to TRBD2. CDR1 SGHDT and CDR2 YYEEEE come from the germline V gene. There are 15 residues in the CDR3. V trimming: 4 bases; J trimming: 6 bases; junction bases outside the gene matches: 5. The CDR3 sequence: CASSRGLAGSNEQFF. The CDR3 DNA reads TGTGCCAGCAGCCGAGGACTAGCGGGATCCAATGAGCAGTTCTTC.

J is TRBJ2-5 and V is TRBV4-1; 7 nucleotides match TRBD2. The CDR3 covers 14 residues. V trimming: 1 base; J trimming: 7 bases; junction bases outside the gene matches: 6. The V gene's germline CDR1 is MGHRA and CDR2 YSYEKL. CDR3 region: CASSQGGPGGTQYF. Here the CDR3 DNA reads TGCGCCAGCAGCCAAGGGGGCCCGGGGGGGACCCAGTACTTC.

The genes are TRBV7-9 and TRBJ2-1; D might be TRBD2 (6 bases). The V end lost 1 base, the J end lost 6 bases, and 22 bases lay between the germline ends. Germline V gives CDR1 SEHNR, CDR2 FQNEAQ (reference sequence). The CDR3 sequence is 18 residues long. The CDR3 protein is CASSLVVSWSGSSNEQFF. The CDR3 region has the DNA TGTGCCAGCAGCTTAGTAGTTTCGTGGAGCGGGTCCAGCAATGAGCAGTTCTTC.

This chain uses TRBV5-1 with TRBJ2-7, with 9 nucleotides matching TRBD2. The CDR3 covers 14 residues. CDR1 and CDR2 from the germline V gene are SGHRS and YFSETQ. J was trimmed by 5 bases and V by 4 bases; bases with no gene match: 7. CDR3 coding DNA: TGCGCCAGCAGCCTTAGCGGGGGTCTCGACGAGCAGTACTTC. This sequence encodes CASSLSGGLDEQYF.

This sequence joins TRBV6-5 and TRBJ2-2, with 7 bases fitting TRBD1. Germline loops: CDR1 MNHEY, CDR2 SVGAGI. The CDR3 runs 16 residues. V shed 0 bases, J shed 6 bases, and the junction held 7 bases outside the gene matches. In DNA, the CDR3 is TGTGCCAGCAGTTACTCGAGAACAGGGGTGTCCGGGGAGCTGTTTTTT. Translated: CASSYSRTGVSGELFF.

V usage is TRBV7-6 and J usage is TRBJ2-2; D is unresolved. V dropped 4 bases and J dropped 3 bases, with 3 bases sitting between them. This CDR3 is built from 12 residues. Germline lookup yields CDR1 SGHVS and CDR2 FNYEAQ. The CDR3 spells CASSSYTGELFF. In nucleotides, the CDR3 is TGTGCCAGCAGCTCATACACCGGGGAGCTGTTTTTT.

The chain has TRBV14 and TRBJ2-7; 9 bases line up with TRBD1. Germline V gene sequence: CDR1 SGHDN, CDR2 FVKESK. V lost 3 bases to trimming and J lost 5 bases; unmatched junction nucleotides: 14. The CDR3 extends over 17 amino acids. The CDR3 here is CASSHLRADRGYHEQYF. The CDR3 nucleotides read TGTGCCAGCAGCCATCTTAGGGCGGACAGGGGATACCACGAGCAGTACTTC.

J is TRBJ2-5 and V is TRBV15, with 11 bases that match TRBD2. The CDR3 extends over 15 amino acids. Germline V lookup: CDR1 LNHNV, CDR2 YYDKDF (reference sequence). V lost 4 bases and J lost 3; bases outside the gene matches: 4. The CDR3 region is CATSIGTSGKETQYF. Written as DNA, the CDR3 is TGTGCCACCAGCATAGGGACTAGCGGCAAAGAGACCCAGTACTTC. Using reference TRBV15 and TRBJ2-5 for the parts outside the CDR3, the full variable domain is DAMVIQNPRYQVTQFGKPVTLSCSQTLNHNVMYWYQQKSSQAPKLLFHYYDKDFNNEADTPDNFQSRRPNTSFCFLDIRSPGLGDTAMYLCATSIGTSGKETQYFGPGTRLLVL.

This clone has more than one count but fewer than ten. The genes are TRBV5-1 and TRBJ2-7; 9 nucleotides align to TRBD1. The V segment lost 2 bases and the J segment 4 bases; nucleotides outside the gene matches: 10. This CDR3 comprises 16 residues. CDR1 is SGHRS and CDR2 is YFSETQ in the germline V gene. The CDR3 sequence: CASSFNDPGQGYEQYF. The DNA for the CDR3 is TGCGCCAGCAGCTTTAACGATCCGGGACAGGGTTACGAGCAGTACTTC.